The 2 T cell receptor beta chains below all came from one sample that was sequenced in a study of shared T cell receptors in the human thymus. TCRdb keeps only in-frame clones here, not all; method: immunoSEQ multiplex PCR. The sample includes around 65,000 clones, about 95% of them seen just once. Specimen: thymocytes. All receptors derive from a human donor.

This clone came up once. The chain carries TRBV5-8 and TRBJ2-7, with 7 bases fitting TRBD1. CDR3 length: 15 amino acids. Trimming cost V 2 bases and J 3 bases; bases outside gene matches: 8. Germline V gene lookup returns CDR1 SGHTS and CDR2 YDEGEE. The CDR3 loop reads CASSFYDRELYEQYF. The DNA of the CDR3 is TGTGCCAGCAGCTTTTATGACAGGGAACTCTACGAGCAGTACTTC. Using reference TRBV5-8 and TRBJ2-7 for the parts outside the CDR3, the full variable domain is EAGVTQSPTHLIKTRGQQATLRCSPISGHTSVYWYQQALGLGLQFLLWYDEGEERNRGNFPPRFSGRQFPNYSSELNVNALELEDSALYLCASSFYDRELYEQYFGPGTRLTVT.

The CDR3 coding sequence is TGCGCCAGCAGCTTCCTCCAGGATACCTACAATGAGCAGTTCTTC. Amino acids: CASSFLQDTYNEQFF. The rearrangement links TRBV5-1 to TRBJ2-1; D uncertain. The V end was cut by 2 bases, the J end by 2 bases, with 11 bases between. The CDR3 totals 15 residues. From germline, CDR1 is SGHRS and CDR2 YFSETQ.